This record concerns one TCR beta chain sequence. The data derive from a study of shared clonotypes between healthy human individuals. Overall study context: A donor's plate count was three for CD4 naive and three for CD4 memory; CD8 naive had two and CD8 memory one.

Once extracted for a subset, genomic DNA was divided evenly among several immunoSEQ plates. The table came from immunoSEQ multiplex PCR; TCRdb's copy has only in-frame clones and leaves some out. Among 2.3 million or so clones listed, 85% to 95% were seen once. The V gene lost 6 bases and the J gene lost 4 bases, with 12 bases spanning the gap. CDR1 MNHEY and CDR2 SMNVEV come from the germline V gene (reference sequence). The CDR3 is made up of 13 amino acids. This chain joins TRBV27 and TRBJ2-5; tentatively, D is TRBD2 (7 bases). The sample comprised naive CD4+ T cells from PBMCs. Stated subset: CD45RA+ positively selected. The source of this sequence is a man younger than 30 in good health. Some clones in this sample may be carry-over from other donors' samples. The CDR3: CASRRGLGETQYF. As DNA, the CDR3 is TGTGCCAGCAGGCGGGGGCTCGGAGAGACCCAGTACTTC.